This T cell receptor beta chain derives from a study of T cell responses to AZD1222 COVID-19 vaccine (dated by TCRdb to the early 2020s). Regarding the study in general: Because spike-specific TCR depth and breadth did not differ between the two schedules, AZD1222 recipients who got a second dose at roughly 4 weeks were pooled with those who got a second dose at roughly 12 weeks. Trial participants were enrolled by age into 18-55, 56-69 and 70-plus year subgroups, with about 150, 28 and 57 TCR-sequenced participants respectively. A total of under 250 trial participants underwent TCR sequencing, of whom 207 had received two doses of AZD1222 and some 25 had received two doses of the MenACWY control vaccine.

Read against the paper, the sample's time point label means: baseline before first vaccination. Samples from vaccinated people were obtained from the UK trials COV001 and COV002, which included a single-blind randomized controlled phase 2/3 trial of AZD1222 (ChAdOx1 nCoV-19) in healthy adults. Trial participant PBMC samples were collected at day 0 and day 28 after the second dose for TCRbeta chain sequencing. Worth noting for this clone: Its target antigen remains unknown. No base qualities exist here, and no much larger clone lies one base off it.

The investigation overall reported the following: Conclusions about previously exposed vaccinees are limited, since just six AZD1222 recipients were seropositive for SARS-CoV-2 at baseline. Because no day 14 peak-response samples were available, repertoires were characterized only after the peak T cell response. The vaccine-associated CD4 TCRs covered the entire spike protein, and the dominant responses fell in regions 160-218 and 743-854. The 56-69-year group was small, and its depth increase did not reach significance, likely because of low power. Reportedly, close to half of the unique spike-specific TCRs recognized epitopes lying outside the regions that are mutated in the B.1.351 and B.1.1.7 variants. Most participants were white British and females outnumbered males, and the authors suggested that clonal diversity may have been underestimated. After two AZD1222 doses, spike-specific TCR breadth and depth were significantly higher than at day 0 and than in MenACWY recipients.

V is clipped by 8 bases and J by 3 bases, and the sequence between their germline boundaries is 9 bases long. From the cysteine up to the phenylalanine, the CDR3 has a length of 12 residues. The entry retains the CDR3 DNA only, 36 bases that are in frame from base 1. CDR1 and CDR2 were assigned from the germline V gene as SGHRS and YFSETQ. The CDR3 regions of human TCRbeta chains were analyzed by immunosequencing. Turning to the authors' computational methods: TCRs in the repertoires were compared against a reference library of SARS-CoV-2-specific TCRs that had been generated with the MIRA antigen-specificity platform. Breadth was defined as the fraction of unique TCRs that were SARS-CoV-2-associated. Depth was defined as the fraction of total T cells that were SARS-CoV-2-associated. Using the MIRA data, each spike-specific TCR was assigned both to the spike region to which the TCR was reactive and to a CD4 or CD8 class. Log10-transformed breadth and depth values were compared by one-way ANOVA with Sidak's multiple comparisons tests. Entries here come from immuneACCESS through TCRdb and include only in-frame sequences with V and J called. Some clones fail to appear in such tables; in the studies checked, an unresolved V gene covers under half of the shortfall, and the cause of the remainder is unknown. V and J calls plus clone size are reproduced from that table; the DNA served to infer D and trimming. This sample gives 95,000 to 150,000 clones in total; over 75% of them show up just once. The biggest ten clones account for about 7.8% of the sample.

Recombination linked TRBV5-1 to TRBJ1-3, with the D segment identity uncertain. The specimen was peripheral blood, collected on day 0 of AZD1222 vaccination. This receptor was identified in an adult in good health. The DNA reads TGCGCCAGTGGGCGTGATGGAAACACCATATATTTT. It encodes CASGRDGNTIYF.